The rows below give T cell receptor beta chains drawn from one sample of a study of blood T cell repertoires in COVID-19. The assay was immunoSEQ multiplex PCR, and TCRdb's table has in-frame clones only and misses some. Here the sample spans 50,000 or so clones, 85% to 90% being singletons. Sequenced material: peripheral blood. The receptors here all came from a man aged 65-85 years with acute or convalescent COVID-19. CDR3s leave out the opening cysteine and the closing phenylalanine or tryptophan. Each record gives: CDR3 protein, V gene, J gene, clone size. Clone size appears in some rows only: once, few, many, or a class for an expanded clone.

CDR3 protein: ASSLGGSSYEQY; V gene: TRBV11-2; J gene: TRBJ2-7; clone size: -
CDR3 protein: ASSYRQGAGDTQY; V gene: TRBV6-2/TRBV6-3; J gene: TRBJ2-3; clone size: -
CDR3 protein: ASTPRQGVNIQY; V gene: TRBV19; J gene: TRBJ2-4; clone size: -
CDR3 protein: ASSPLAGTYNEQF; V gene: TRBV18; J gene: TRBJ2-1; clone size: -
CDR3 protein: ASSLIAGGSEQY; V gene: TRBV5-4; J gene: TRBJ2-7; clone size: -
CDR3 protein: ASRRVAELADTQY; V gene: TRBV5-1; J gene: TRBJ2-3; clone size: -
CDR3 protein: SVGTGRGGELF; V gene: TRBV29-1; J gene: TRBJ2-2; clone size: -
CDR3 protein: ASSTQTGGGSPLH; V gene: TRBV7-2; J gene: TRBJ1-6; clone size: once
CDR3 protein: ASSLLGRGGSSGANVLT; V gene: TRBV7-9; J gene: TRBJ2-6; clone size: -
CDR3 protein: ASSQRTAYGYT; V gene: TRBV3-1/TRBV3-2; J gene: TRBJ1-2; clone size: -
CDR3 protein: ASSLTAAGETQY; V gene: TRBV13; J gene: TRBJ2-5; clone size: -
CDR3 protein: ASKQNQETQY; V gene: TRBV6-5; J gene: TRBJ2-5; clone size: -
CDR3 protein: ASSQGQRNTGELF; V gene: TRBV4-2; J gene: TRBJ2-2; clone size: few
CDR3 protein: ASSYRPSGRRGWETQY; V gene: TRBV7-9; J gene: TRBJ2-5; clone size: -
CDR3 protein: ASLTRNQETQY; V gene: TRBV7-2; J gene: TRBJ2-5; clone size: -
CDR3 protein: ASSQEGQGRQPQH; V gene: TRBV4-1; J gene: TRBJ1-5; clone size: once
CDR3 protein: ASGQGFRTEAF; V gene: TRBV2; J gene: TRBJ1-1; clone size: -
CDR3 protein: ASSLVAGFHEQF; V gene: TRBV7-8; J gene: TRBJ2-1; clone size: -
CDR3 protein: ASSPMGQGNTEQF; V gene: TRBV18; J gene: TRBJ2-1; clone size: -
CDR3 protein: ASSWREGPTDTQY; V gene: TRBV11-3; J gene: TRBJ2-3; clone size: -
CDR3 protein: ASSQIGTDDQPQH; V gene: TRBV6-5; J gene: TRBJ1-5; clone size: -
CDR3 protein: ASSYDRGAYNEQF; V gene: TRBV7-2; J gene: TRBJ2-1; clone size: -
CDR3 protein: SVAKSYEQY; V gene: TRBV29-1; J gene: TRBJ2-7; clone size: -
CDR3 protein: ASRESLRDGLRWEQY; V gene: TRBV19; J gene: TRBJ2-7; clone size: -
CDR3 protein: ASSLAQVGYNEQF; V gene: TRBV11-3; J gene: TRBJ2-1; clone size: -
CDR3 protein: SAGLTGEAF; V gene: TRBV20-1; J gene: TRBJ1-1; clone size: -
CDR3 protein: ASITAGGVNYGYT; V gene: TRBV7-9; J gene: TRBJ1-2; clone size: -
CDR3 protein: ASSPTGVNTEAF; V gene: TRBV18; J gene: TRBJ1-1; clone size: once
CDR3 protein: ASSLTGGSTGELF; V gene: TRBV7-3; J gene: TRBJ2-2; clone size: -
CDR3 protein: ASSTGQGNSPLH; V gene: TRBV7-9; J gene: TRBJ1-6; clone size: -
CDR3 protein: AISESASGSLIGELF; V gene: TRBV10-3; J gene: TRBJ2-2; clone size: -
CDR3 protein: AGRMGNTIY; V gene: TRBV19; J gene: TRBJ1-3; clone size: -
CDR3 protein: ASSIPSGTDTQY; V gene: TRBV19; J gene: TRBJ2-3; clone size: -
CDR3 protein: ASSSTVGTEAF; V gene: TRBV5-1; J gene: TRBJ1-1; clone size: -
CDR3 protein: ASTHGLSGNEQF; V gene: TRBV19; J gene: TRBJ2-1; clone size: once
CDR3 protein: ASSIDRDQPQH; V gene: TRBV19; J gene: TRBJ1-5; clone size: -
CDR3 protein: ASSIGASGRPDTQY; V gene: TRBV19; J gene: TRBJ2-3; clone size: -
CDR3 protein: ASSQGEVTNEKLF; V gene: TRBV3-1/TRBV3-2; J gene: TRBJ1-4; clone size: -
CDR3 protein: ARSGGWRQPQH; V gene: TRBV5-3; J gene: TRBJ1-5; clone size: -
CDR3 protein: ASSLDFRTDTQY; V gene: TRBV5-1; J gene: TRBJ2-3; clone size: -
CDR3 protein: ASSIGSAQPQH; V gene: TRBV19; J gene: TRBJ1-5; clone size: -
CDR3 protein: ASSRGQLSNQPQH; V gene: TRBV19; J gene: TRBJ1-5; clone size: -
CDR3 protein: ASHETSGSTGELF; V gene: TRBV6-4; J gene: TRBJ2-2; clone size: -
CDR3 protein: ASRVRGDTEAF; V gene: TRBV2; J gene: TRBJ1-1; clone size: -
CDR3 protein: ASSRDRTGGAYGYT; V gene: TRBV7-2; J gene: TRBJ1-2; clone size: -
CDR3 protein: ATSDPTDMNTGELF; V gene: TRBV24-1; J gene: TRBJ2-2; clone size: -
CDR3 protein: ASKRDAPSVGYT; V gene: TRBV19; J gene: TRBJ1-2; clone size: few
CDR3 protein: ASSIIGQFSGANVLT; V gene: TRBV19; J gene: TRBJ2-6; clone size: -
CDR3 protein: ASSFISGTSSHEQY; V gene: TRBV4-3; J gene: TRBJ2-7; clone size: -
CDR3 protein: ASSLTGKQPQH; V gene: TRBV12-3/TRBV12-4; J gene: TRBJ1-5; clone size: -
CDR3 protein: ASSLVEGVKWF; V gene: TRBV5-6; J gene: TRBJ2-1; clone size: -
CDR3 protein: ATSDSPGTAGQPQH; V gene: TRBV24-1; J gene: TRBJ1-5; clone size: -
CDR3 protein: ASSHQTGKGNQPQH; V gene: TRBV3-1/TRBV3-2; J gene: TRBJ1-5; clone size: few
CDR3 protein: ASSPGREEQY; V gene: TRBV18; J gene: TRBJ2-7; clone size: -
CDR3 protein: ASSLGRVNQPQH; V gene: TRBV7-2; J gene: TRBJ1-5; clone size: -
CDR3 protein: ASSLAARAYANEKLF; V gene: TRBV5-1; J gene: TRBJ1-4; clone size: -
CDR3 protein: ASSRGGESYEQY; V gene: TRBV6-5; J gene: TRBJ2-7; clone size: -
CDR3 protein: ASSYRLARTYNEQF; V gene: TRBV6-5; J gene: TRBJ2-1; clone size: -
CDR3 protein: ASSLWDRGRRGYT; V gene: TRBV28; J gene: TRBJ1-2; clone size: -
CDR3 protein: ASSSPGTAFNQPQH; V gene: TRBV27; J gene: TRBJ1-5; clone size: -